The TCR beta chain described here comes from a study of early T cells in non-severe SARS-CoV-2 infection. The sample holds a few counts of this clonotype. This CDR3 is 13 amino acids long. From germline, CDR1 is DFQATT and CDR2 SNEGSKA (reference sequence). V lost 0 bases and J lost 1, with 6 bases in between. TCRdb re-called the 5' RACE reads through MiXCR, storing one row per CDR3 protein. Of approximately 71,000 distinct CDR3 sequences listed, around 12% are singletons. The V and J genes are TRBV20-1 and TRBJ2-5; D gene uncertain. The source of this sequence is an adult who was a healthcare worker with PCR-confirmed SARS-CoV-2 infection or an uninfected control (not recorded which). Sequenced here: whole blood, sampled at baseline. CDR3: CSAREPGQETQYF. As DNA, the CDR3 is TGCAGTGCTAGAGAACCAGGCCAAGAGACCCAGTACTTC.